Sequencing of this TCR beta chain was carried out in a study of CD8+ T cells in alopecia areata. General study results and limits: Researchers report lesional scalp, most notably alopecia totalis/universalis, outstripped normal scalp in clonality. While patients received tofacitinib, many expanded lesional clones remained present in scalp and blood. Whether baseline CD8+ expansion is linked to response remains uncertain, given a single nonresponder.

Described treatment: oral pan-JAK inhibitor, 5-10 mg twice daily. The V and J ends lost 3 bases and 7 bases respectively, with 7 bases between them. Germline V gene lookup returns CDR1 SGHNT and CDR2 YYREEE (reference sequence). This CDR3 spans 12 amino acids. Extracted from the samples, RNA was reverse transcribed into cDNA to serve as the sequencing template. TCRdb's table, derived via immunoSEQ multiplex PCR, lists solely in-frame clones and lacks some. This table has 110,000 or so clones, 56% appearing once. This clone was observed a handful of times. No antigen is known for it. This chain connects TRBV5-4 to TRBJ1-4; D is unresolved. The clonotype was recovered from a human donor with alopecia areata. This specimen was CD4+ T cells sorted from blood, taken at week 24, from a patient treated with tofacitinib. The CDR3, as DNA: TGTGCCAGCAGCTACGAGACTGAAAAACTGTTTTTT. Translated: CASSYETEKLFF. Supplemented by reference TRBV5-4 and TRBJ1-4, the full variable domain reads ETGVTQSPTHLIKTRGQQVTLRCSSQSGHNTVSWYQQALGQGPQFIFQYYREEENGRGNFPPRFSGLQFPNYSSELNVNALELDDSALYLCASSYETEKLFFGSGTQLSVL.